Following are 16 T cell receptor beta chains from one sample sequenced in a study of CD8+CD57+ T cells in acquired aplastic anemia. It was genomic DNA that served as the template for profiling TCR beta VDJ and CDR3. TCRdb re-called the reads through MiXCR, storing one row per CDR3 protein. In the table there are approximately 98,000 distinct CDR3 sequences, approximately 48% of which are singletons. Sequenced input: sorted CD4+, CD8+, or CD8+CD57+ T cells (not recorded which) from PBMCs. The source is a human donor in good health, serving as a control.

In regard to this clonotype: At one end, the junction sequence differs from germline, possibly due to a read error. The chain combines TRBV19 with TRBJ2-7; 8 bases align to TRBD1. This CDR3 has 17 amino acids. Germline-derived CDR1 and CDR2 are LNHDA and SQIVND (reference sequence). This chain's CDR3 is CASSMIGTGSTFYGQYF. The CDR3 bases are TGTGCCAGTAGTATGATTGGGACAGGATCCACCTTCTACGGGCAGTACTTC.

This clonotype was picked up one time. This CDR3 fails to terminate in the conserved phenylalanine or tryptophan, so it likely reflects a read error. The chain joins TRBV7-6 to TRBJ1-2; D gene uncertain. Germline loops: CDR1 SGHVS, CDR2 FNYEAQ. The CDR3 runs to 11 residues. CDR3 nucleotide sequence: TGCGCCAGCAGCTTAGATAGTGGCTACACCCTC. As protein: CASSLDSGYTL.

This clonotype occurred many times. In DNA, the CDR3 is TGTGCCAGCAGTTACACGGCGGCAGCTCCTAACTACGAGCAGTACTTC. Its translation is CASSYTAAAPNYEQYF. This sequence joins TRBV6-2 or TRBV6-3 and TRBJ2-7; unclear D gene. Trimming stripped 2 bases from V and 3 bases from J, with 17 bases between. CDR1 is MNHEY and CDR2 is SVGEGT in the germline V gene. The CDR3 consists of 16 residues.

The chain carries TRBV24-1 and TRBJ1-2; D possibly corresponds to TRBD1 (5 bases). Germline loops: CDR1 KGHDR, CDR2 SFDVKD. The CDR3 is 13 amino acids. Trimming removed 3 bases at V and 4 bases at J, with 8 bases between. In nucleotides, the CDR3 is TGTGCCACCAGTGATGGACATTTCTATGGCTACACCTTC. This sequence encodes CATSDGHFYGYTF.

This clonotype was detected ten times or more. The chain carries TRBV6-2 or TRBV6-3 and TRBJ1-1; no firm D call. The CDR3 loop spans 13 amino acids. The ends were cut back, 5 bases at V and 1 base at J, with 8 bases in the middle. CDR1 is MNHEY and CDR2 is SVGEGT in the germline V gene. The DNA of the CDR3 is TGTGCCAGCAGTCCGTCGTGGAACACTGAAGCTTTCTTT. Its translation: CASSPSWNTEAFF.

The chain uses TRBV2 and TRBJ1-5; 11 bases match TRBD1. There are 16 residues in the CDR3. CDR1 SNHLY and CDR2 FYNNEI come from the germline V gene. V dropped 4 bases and J dropped 1; count of bases not matched to a gene: 3. In DNA form, the CDR3 reads TGTGCCAGCAGTGGGACAGGGGGCCCAAGCAATCAGCCCCAGCATTTT. Translated: CASSGTGGPSNQPQHF.

The sample holds a few counts of this clonotype. This may be a read error, as it is one base from a much larger clone. The gene calls are TRBV11-1 and TRBJ2-1, with 8 bases matching TRBD2. This CDR3 comprises 15 residues. CDR1 and CDR2 (germline): SGHAT, FQDESV (reference sequence). This CDR3 is CASSLSGGEYNEQLF. The CDR3 bases are TGTGCCAGCAGCTTAAGCGGGGGAGAATACAATGAGCAGCTCTTC.

In regard to this clonotype: A much larger clone sits a single nucleotide away, making a read error possible. The genes are TRBV27 and TRBJ1-2; D is perhaps TRBD1 (5 bases). Germline CDR1 is MNHEY and CDR2 is SMNVEV (reference sequence). The CDR3 has 14 residues. The CDR3 loop reads CPSSLSFGGDGYTF. CDR3 in DNA: TGTCCCAGCAGTTTAAGTTTTGGGGGTGATGGCTACACCTTC.

As to this clonotype: A much larger clone lies a single base off, so this may be a read error. V and J are TRBV4-3 and TRBJ2-5; 8 nucleotides align to TRBD2. With 0 bases clipped from V and 7 bases from J, the junction kept 13 bases outside the gene matches. Germline CDR1 and CDR2: LGHNA and YSLEER. The CDR3 is 17 amino acids. The CDR3 region is CASSQDLRGGTLGTQYF. CDR3 DNA: TGCGCCAGCAGCCAAGATTTACGGGGGGGGACACTAGGGACCCAGTACTTC.

The chain has TRBV10-2 and TRBJ1-1; D possibly corresponds to TRBD1 (6 bases). The V end lost 3 bases, the J end lost 7 bases, and 9 bases lay between the germline ends. Germline CDR1 and CDR2: WSHSY and SAAADI. This CDR3 has 12 residues. The CDR3 DNA reads as TGCGCCAGCAGTGATAGGGGGTTTGAAGCTTTCTTT. It is translated as CASSDRGFEAFF.

This clonotype was seen more than once but under ten times. This chain joins TRBV7-6 and TRBJ2-7, with unresolved D. The length of the CDR3 is 13 residues. The V gene lost 3 bases and the J gene lost 5 bases, with 11 bases spanning the gap. Looked up from germline, CDR1 is SGHVS and CDR2 is FNYEAQ. CDR3 sequence reads: CASSFSGMDEQYF. The DNA for the CDR3 is TGTGCCAGCAGCTTCAGTGGGATGGACGAGCAGTACTTC.

There are a few counts of this clonotype. A read error may explain this, as a much larger clone is one base away. The V call is TRBV27, the J call TRBJ1-6; D uncertain. The CDR3 runs 15 residues. In germline, CDR1 is MNHEY, CDR2 SMNVEV (reference sequence). CDR3 nucleotides: TGTGCCAGCGGTTTGTCGCGACAATATAATTCACCCCTCCACTTT. Amino acids: CASGLSRQYNSPLHF.

The genes are TRBV19 and TRBJ1-5; TRBD1 agrees at 7 bases. This CDR3 region has 15 residues. V trimming: 4 bases; J trimming: 5 bases; junction bases outside the gene matches: 8. Germline lookup yields CDR1 LNHDA and CDR2 SQIVND (reference sequence). CDR3 sequence (DNA): TGTGCCAGTAGTACAGCCCGGGACAGCGATCAGCCCCAGCATTTT. Its protein product is CASSTARDSDQPQHF.

This rearrangement joins TRBV19 to TRBJ2-5, with 9 bases aligning to TRBD2. The CDR3 runs 13 residues. V gave up 5 bases and J gave up 4 bases; unmatched junction bases: 2. Germline V gene lookup returns CDR1 LNHDA and CDR2 SQIVND (reference sequence). The CDR3 here is CASSVSGGETQYF. CDR3 nucleotide sequence: TGTGCCAGTAGTGTTAGCGGGGGAGAGACCCAGTACTTC.

The rearrangement links TRBV7-2 to TRBJ2-2; D might be TRBD1 or TRBD2, each matching 5 bases. This CDR3 spans 15 amino acids. Germline assignment: CDR1 SGHTA and CDR2 FQGNSA. V was trimmed by 6 bases and J by 1 base, leaving 12 bases between them. Here the CDR3 DNA reads TGTGCCAGCAGAACTGGGACGGGGAACACCGGGGAGCTGTTTTTT. This sequence encodes CASRTGTGNTGELFF.

This clonotype was detected many times. The chain carries TRBV9 and TRBJ1-4; 11 nucleotides match TRBD1. J lost 2 bases, V lost 3 bases, and 3 bases had no gene match. The CDR3 runs 16 residues. The germline CDR1 and CDR2 sequences are SGDLS and YYNGEE. The CDR3 DNA reads as TGTGCCAGCAGCGCAGGGACAGGGGGGACTAATGAAAAACTGTTTTTT. It yields the protein CASSAGTGGTNEKLFF.